The clone carrying this T cell receptor (beta chain) came up many times. TCRdb processed the RT-PCR reads anew with MiXCR; each CDR3 protein has one entry. There are about 700,000 distinct CDR3 sequences in the sample; more than 13% occur only once, and 3% to 4.5% lies in the top ten. This CDR3 is built from 12 residues. From germline, CDR1 is SQVTM and CDR2 ANQGSEA. Trimming shortened V by 6 bases and J by 8 bases, and 16 bases separated the two germline ends. Material: memory CD4+ T cells from blood. The V call is TRBV29-1, the J call TRBJ1-2, with D unresolved. The clonotype comes from a female donor in good health, serving as a healthy control. The CDR3 nucleotides are TGCAGCGTCGGAGGAGGGATCAGCGGCTACACCTTC. It is translated as CSVGGGISGYTF. Complete variable domain (other parts from reference TRBV29-1 and TRBJ1-2): SAVISQKPSRDICQRGTSLTIQCQVDSQVTMMFWYRQQPGQSLTLIATANQGSEATYESGFVIDKFPISRPNLTFSTLTVSNMSPEDSSIYLCSVGGGISGYTFGSGTRLTVV.